Sequencing of this T cell receptor beta chain was carried out in a study of cytomegalovirus exposure and HLA in healthy donors. Overall study results and limits: What a later analysis showed was that several of the most significant clusters appeared linked to common viral pathogens. With high specificity and sensitivity, the classifier reportedly diagnosed cytomegalovirus status.

The PCR employed 60 Vbeta primers together with 13 Jbeta primers. In the original analysis: Roughly 9.9 million shared chains were among the about 80 million unique TCR beta chains that a later analysis counted. Method: immunoSEQ multiplex PCR; TCRdb's copy keeps in-frame clones and lacks some. From that table come the V and J calls and clone size; the DNA was used to work out D and trimming. The sample has fewer than 75,000 clones. Note on this clone: As yet, its antigen is unknown.

The specimen sequenced was PBMCs. This TCR was recovered from a boy between 5 and 17 years old in good health and CMV-seronegative.

The CDR3, as DNA: TGTGCCACCAGCAGAGTGATTGGGAGTGGGGCTTTCTTT. Its translation: CATSRVIGSGAFF. The chain recombines TRBV15 with TRBJ1-1; D gene unclear. CDR1 and CDR2 from the germline V gene are LNHNV and YYDKDF (reference sequence). This CDR3 is built from 13 residues. Deletions cut 1 base from V and 11 bases from J, with 14 bases between.